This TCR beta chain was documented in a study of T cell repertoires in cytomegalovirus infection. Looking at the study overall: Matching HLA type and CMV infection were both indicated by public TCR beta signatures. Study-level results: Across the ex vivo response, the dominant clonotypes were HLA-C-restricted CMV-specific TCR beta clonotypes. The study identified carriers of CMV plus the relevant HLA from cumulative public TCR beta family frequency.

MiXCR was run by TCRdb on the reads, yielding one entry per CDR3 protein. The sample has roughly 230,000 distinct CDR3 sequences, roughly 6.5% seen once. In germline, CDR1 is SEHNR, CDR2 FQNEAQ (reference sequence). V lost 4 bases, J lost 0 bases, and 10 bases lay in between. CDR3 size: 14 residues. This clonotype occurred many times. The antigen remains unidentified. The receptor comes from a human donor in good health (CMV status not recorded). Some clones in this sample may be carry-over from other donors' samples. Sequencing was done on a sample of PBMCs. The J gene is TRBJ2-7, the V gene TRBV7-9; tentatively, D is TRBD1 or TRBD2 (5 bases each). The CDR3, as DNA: TGTGCCAGCAGCTCCGGGACCAACTCCTACGAGCAGTACTTC. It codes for CASSSGTNSYEQYF.